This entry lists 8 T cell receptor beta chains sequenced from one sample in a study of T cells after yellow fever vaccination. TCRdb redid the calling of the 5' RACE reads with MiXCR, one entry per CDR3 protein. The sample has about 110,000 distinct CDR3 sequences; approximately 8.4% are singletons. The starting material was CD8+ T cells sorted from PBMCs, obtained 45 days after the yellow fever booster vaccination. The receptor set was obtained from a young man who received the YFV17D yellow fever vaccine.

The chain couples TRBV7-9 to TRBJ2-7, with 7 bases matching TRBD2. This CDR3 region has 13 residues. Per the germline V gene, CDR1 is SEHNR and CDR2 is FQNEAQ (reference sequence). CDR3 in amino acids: CAGAGEVPYEQYF. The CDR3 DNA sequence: TGTGCAGGGGCGGGAGAGGTGCCCTACGAGCAGTACTTC.

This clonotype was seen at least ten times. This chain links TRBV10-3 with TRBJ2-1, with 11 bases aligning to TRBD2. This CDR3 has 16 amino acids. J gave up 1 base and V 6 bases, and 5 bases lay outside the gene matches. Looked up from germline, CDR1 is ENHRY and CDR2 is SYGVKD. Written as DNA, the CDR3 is TGTGCCATCAGCCCGACTAGCGGGAAATCCTACAATGAGCAGTTCTTC. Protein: CAISPTSGKSYNEQFF.

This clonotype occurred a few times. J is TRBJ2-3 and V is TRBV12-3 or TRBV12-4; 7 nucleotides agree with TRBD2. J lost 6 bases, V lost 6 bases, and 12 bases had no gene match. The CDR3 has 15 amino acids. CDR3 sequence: CASSEFSGPPDTQYF. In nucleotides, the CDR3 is TGTGCCAGCAGCGAGTTTAGCGGGCCCCCGGATACGCAGTATTTT.

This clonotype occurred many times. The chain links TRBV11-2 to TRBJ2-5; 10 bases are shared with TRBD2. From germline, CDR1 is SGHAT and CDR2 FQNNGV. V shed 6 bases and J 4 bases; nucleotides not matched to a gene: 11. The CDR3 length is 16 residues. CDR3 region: CASRPGLATTGETQYF. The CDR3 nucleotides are TGTGCCAGCAGACCGGGACTAGCGACTACGGGAGAGACCCAGTACTTC.

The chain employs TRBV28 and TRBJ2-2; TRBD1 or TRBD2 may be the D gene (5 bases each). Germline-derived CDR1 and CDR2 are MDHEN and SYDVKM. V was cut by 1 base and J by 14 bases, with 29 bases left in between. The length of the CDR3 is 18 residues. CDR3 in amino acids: CASSLLVGDSSGTGNLFF. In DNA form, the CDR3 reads TGTGCCAGCAGTTTATTAGTAGGAGACAGCTCAGGGACCGGGAATCTGTTTTTT.

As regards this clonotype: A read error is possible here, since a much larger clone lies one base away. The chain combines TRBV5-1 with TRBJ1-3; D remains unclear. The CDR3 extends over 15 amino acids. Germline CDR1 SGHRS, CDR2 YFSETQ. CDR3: CASSLGQASGNTTYF. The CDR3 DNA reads TGCGCCAGCAGCTTGGGCCAAGCCTCTGGAAACACCACATATTTT. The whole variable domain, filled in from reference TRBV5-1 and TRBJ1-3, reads KAGVTQTPRYLIKTRGQQVTLSCSPISGHRSVSWYQQTPGQGLQFLFEYFSETQRNKGNFPGRFSGRQFSNSRSEMNVSTLELGDSALYLCASSLGQASGNTTYFGEGSWLTVV.

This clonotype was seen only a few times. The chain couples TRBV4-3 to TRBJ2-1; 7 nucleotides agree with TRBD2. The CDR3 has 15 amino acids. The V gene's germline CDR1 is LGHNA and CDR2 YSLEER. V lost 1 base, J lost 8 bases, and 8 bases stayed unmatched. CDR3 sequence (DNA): TGCGCCAGCAGCCAAGTGCCCCGGGGGAGGGATGAGCAGTTCTTC. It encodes CASSQVPRGRDEQFF.

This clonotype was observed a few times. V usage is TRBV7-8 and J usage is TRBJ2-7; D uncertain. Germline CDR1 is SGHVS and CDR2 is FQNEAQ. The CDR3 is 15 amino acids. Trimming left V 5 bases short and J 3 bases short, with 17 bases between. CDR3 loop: CASSPGPAPSYEQYF. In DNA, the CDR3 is TGTGCCAGCAGCCCCGGCCCGGCCCCCAGCTACGAGCAGTACTTC.